This TCR beta chain was sequenced for a study of radiation and T cells in renal cell carcinoma (TCRdb year 2020). For context, the study as a whole: Samples were obtained from a clinical trial, in which 15 Gy stereotactic body radiation therapy was delivered to primary renal cell carcinomas and nephrectomy was performed 4 weeks later. In total, approximately 55 samples, comprising around 26 tumors and roughly 27 peripheral blood samples, were subjected to TCR beta sequencing. Across all 50 or so samples, 4 million or so unique CDR3 nucleotide sequences encoding over 2.5 million unique CDR3 amino acid sequences were identified.

The time point label corresponds to: blood 2 weeks post-SBRT. What the treatment or condition label conveys for this sample: 15 Gy SBRT to primary tumor, nephrectomy 4 weeks later. To follow tumor-enriched clonotypes, serial peripheral blood was collected from radiation-treated patients at baseline and at 2 weeks and 4 weeks after SBRT. Renal cell carcinoma with clear cell pathology was present in all patients. Genomic DNA for TCR sequencing was prepared using the QIAamp DNA Blood Mini Kit (Qiagen). Samples were included in the analyses only if all quality control checks were passed. As regards this clone: This receptor's antigen is unknown. No qualities accompany the bases; no much larger clone lies one base away.

Following the manufacturer's recommendations, the immunoSEQ kit was used to generate TCR beta libraries from genomic DNA. Library preparation used a first multiplex PCR with proprietary primers, then a second PCR adding unique barcodes, with bead cleanups after each round. A positive control reaction and a negative control reaction, both provided in the kit, were run with every batch of samples. The final libraries were assessed on an Agilent 4200 TapeStation D1000 ScreenTape, pooled by volume, and quantified by qPCR. Sequencing ran on an Illumina NextSeq500 with a MidOutput 150-cycle cartridge, using 156 Read1 and 15 Index1 cycles with kit custom primers. The pooled library was loaded at about 0.96 pM, and roughly 20% PhiX control was spiked in. Under the source paper's analysis protocol: Vendor-processed data were analyzed in R, with a clonotype defined as all T cells sharing the same CDR3 nucleotide sequence. For clone abundance analyses, frequencies were normalized to the 10,000 most abundant clones in each sample. Public T cell clones, which averaged fewer than five per sample, were excluded before analysis. A difference in abundance of at least 32-fold between compartments was used to define tumor-enriched and baseline blood-enriched clonotypes. A beta-binomial differential abundance model was used to identify clonotypes that expanded or contracted between blood time points. Tumor-blood repertoire similarity was measured with the Baroni-Urbani and Buser coefficient, and group comparisons used two-tailed Wilcoxon tests in R. The clones in this table, taken by TCRdb from immuneACCESS, are in-frame only. Not every clone is retained; where verified, under half of the shortfall comes from an unresolved V gene, and the cause of the rest is unknown. V and J calls plus clone size are reproduced from that table; the DNA served to infer D and trimming. Within this sample are some 120,000 clones, with roughly 77% of them counted one time only. The top ten hold 1.9% of the sample.

Beyond this particular receptor, the publication reports: Effects of radiation dose or scheduling on the TCR repertoire could not be addressed with the single-armed trial design. In blood, the top tumor clonotypes increased between baseline and 2 weeks post-radiation and then shrank by 4 weeks, which suggests that tumor-resident clones expanded only transiently. Because pretreatment tumor biopsies were not available, the study could not determine whether clonotypes were already present within the tumor at baseline. Dynamics of the blood repertoire were not tracked past 4 weeks after treatment.

The receptor was isolated from a woman aged 55-69 years with renal cell carcinoma. The sequencing used blood, collected from a patient whose treatment included radiotherapy and nephrectomy.

The DNA sequence follows: TGTGCCAGCAGCTTAAGTAGGGACAGGAATAATGAAAAACTGTTTTTT. Its coded protein is CASSLSRDRNNEKLFF. The V and J segments used are TRBV7-9 and TRBJ1-4; a stretch of 8 junction bases matches TRBD1. V loses 2 bases at its end and J loses 4 bases; junction bases beyond the gene matches: 6. CDR1 and CDR2 were assigned from the germline V gene (reference sequence) as SEHNR and FQNEAQ. The CDR3 spans 16 residues, from the cysteine through the phenylalanine. This entry keeps only the CDR3 DNA: 48 bases, framed from base 1.